This T cell receptor (beta chain) was sequenced for a study of metastatic and nonmetastatic thyroid tumors. Study-level background: Both malignant and benign thyroid patients supplied peripheral blood and tumor or nodule tissue samples, across which the repertoires of these patients were then compared. Study results and limitations: Reportedly, malignant thyroid tumors had significantly higher TCR beta diversity than benign nodules, in blood and tumor.

This clone was observed many times. What it binds is not known. Trimming took off 8 bases at V and 10 bases at J, with 24 bases between the two ends. The germline gives CDR1 SGHRS, CDR2 YFSETQ. The CDR3 has 15 residues. Authors' data handling: A distant-metastasis classifier for papillary thyroid cancer was built using CDR3 differences across clinicopathological groups. TCRdb ran MiXCR on the PCR reads. What appears here as the V and J calls and clone size reflects TCRdb's work, not the paper's. The sample lists about 22,000 clones; 36% were seen once. There were no patients who had received any treatment before thyroid surgery.

The chain joins TRBV5-1 to TRBJ2-2, with D possibly being TRBD1 (5 bases). Sequenced sample: blood. The sequence was collected from a male donor with papillary thyroid cancer or a benign thyroid nodule (not recorded which). Some clones in this sample may be carry-over from other donors' samples. The CDR3 is CARVPRAVTGKELFF. The CDR3 DNA is TGCGCCAGGGTCCCCAGGGCTGTCACAGGAAAGGAGCTGTTTTTT.